The source of this TCR beta chain is a study of metastatic and nonmetastatic thyroid tumors. Looking at the study overall: Peripheral blood and tumor or nodule samples from malignant and benign thyroid patients were compared.

Points from the study as a whole: The reported finding was significantly higher TCR beta diversity in malignant thyroid tumors relative to benign nodules, in blood and tumor.

Germline values: CDR1 DFQATT, CDR2 SNEGSKA (reference sequence). With 1 base removed from V and 0 bases from J, the gap between germline ends came to 6 bases. CDR3 size: 13 residues. Per the original data handling: To classify distant metastasis in papillary thyroid cancer, a model was built from CDR3 differences across clinicopathological groups. With MiXCR, TCRdb reprocessed the PCR reads. The V and J calls shown here were made by TCRdb, not taken from the authors' results. This table holds about 20,000 clones, around a third found once. As to this clone: Its antigen is undetermined.

Ahead of thyroid surgery, no patient had received treatment of any kind. V gene TRBV20-1 combines with J gene TRBJ1-2; no clear D. The sequence was collected from a female donor with papillary thyroid cancer or a benign thyroid nodule (not recorded which). Some clones in this sample may be carry-over from other donors' samples. The specimen was blood. CDR3 loop: CSARALANYGYTF. DNA of the CDR3: TGCAGTGCTAGAGCGTTAGCTAACTATGGCTACACCTTC.